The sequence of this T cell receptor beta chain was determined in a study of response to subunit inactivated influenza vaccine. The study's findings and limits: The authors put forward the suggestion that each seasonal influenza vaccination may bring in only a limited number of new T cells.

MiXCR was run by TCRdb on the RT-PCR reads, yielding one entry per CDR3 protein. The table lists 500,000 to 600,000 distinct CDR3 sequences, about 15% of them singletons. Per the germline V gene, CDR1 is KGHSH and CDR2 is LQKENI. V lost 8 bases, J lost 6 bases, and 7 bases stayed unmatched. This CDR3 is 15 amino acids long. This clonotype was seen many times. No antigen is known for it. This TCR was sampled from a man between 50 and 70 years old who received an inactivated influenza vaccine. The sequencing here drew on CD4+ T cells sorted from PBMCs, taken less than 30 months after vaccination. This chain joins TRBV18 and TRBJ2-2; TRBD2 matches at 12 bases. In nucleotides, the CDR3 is TGTGCCAGCATGACTAGCGGGAGTTCGGCCGGGGAGCTGTTTTTT. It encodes CASMTSGSSAGELFF.